A selection of T cell receptor beta chains follows, all from one sample in a study of CD8+ T cells in alopecia areata. Profiled with immunoSEQ multiplex PCR; TCRdb holds only in-frame clones, not every one. The sample holds 140,000 or so clones, 40% to 65% seen once. This specimen consisted of CD4+ T cells sorted from blood, obtained at week 0. Receptor source: a human donor with alopecia areata. The CDR3 runs from the conserved cysteine through the conserved F or W. The order of the fields is V gene, D gene, J gene, clone size, CDR3 protein, CDR3 DNA. The D gene is left open where the match is weak. The size of a clone is reported for some rows only, either as once, few or many, or as a class for expanded clones.

v_gene: TRBV29-1; d_gene: TRBD1; j_gene: TRBJ2-2; abundance: few; CDR3aa: CSVGQGATGELFF; CDR3nt: TGCAGCGTTGGACAGGGGGCAACCGGGGAGCTGTTTTTT
v_gene: TRBV15; d_gene: NA; j_gene: TRBJ1-4; abundance: few; CDR3aa: CATSRDMGEKLFF; CDR3nt: TGTGCCACCAGCAGAGATATGGGGGAAAAACTGTTTTTT
v_gene: TRBV29-1; d_gene: TRBD2; j_gene: TRBJ2-7; abundance: NA; CDR3aa: CSVKGLAGEVYEQYF; CDR3nt: TGCAGCGTGAAGGGACTAGCGGGAGAAGTCTACGAGCAGTACTTC
v_gene: TRBV4-2; d_gene: NA; j_gene: TRBJ1-2; abundance: NA; CDR3aa: CASRIGEAGQGYTF; CDR3nt: TGTGCCAGCAGAATTGGGGAGGCAGGGCAAGGCTACACCTTC
v_gene: TRBV14; d_gene: NA; j_gene: TRBJ2-1; abundance: NA; CDR3aa: CASSQDLGRRGEQFF; CDR3nt: TGTGCCAGCAGCCAAGACCTCGGGAGAAGGGGTGAGCAGTTCTTC
v_gene: TRBV29-1; d_gene: TRBD1; j_gene: TRBJ2-2; abundance: NA; CDR3aa: CSVWGQGNTGELFF; CDR3nt: TGCAGCGTTTGGGGACAGGGGAACACCGGGGAGCTGTTTTTT
v_gene: TRBV18; d_gene: NA; j_gene: TRBJ1-1; abundance: once; CDR3aa: CASSPTLNTEAFF; CDR3nt: TGTGCCAGCTCACCGACCCTCAACACTGAAGCTTTCTTT
v_gene: TRBV29-1; d_gene: NA; j_gene: TRBJ2-3; abundance: few; CDR3aa: CSVTIWGFTDTQYF; CDR3nt: TGCAGCGTCACCATCTGGGGGTTCACAGATACGCAGTATTTT
v_gene: TRBV4-2; d_gene: TRBD2; j_gene: TRBJ2-1; abundance: NA; CDR3aa: CASSQVLTEAGNEQFF; CDR3nt: TGTGCCAGCAGCCAAGTCCTCACGGAAGCGGGGAATGAGCAGTTCTTC
v_gene: TRBV5-6; d_gene: NA; j_gene: TRBJ2-7; abundance: NA; CDR3aa: CASSLYSVSYEQYF; CDR3nt: TGTGCCAGCAGCTTGTATAGCGTATCCTACGAGCAGTACTTC
v_gene: TRBV15; d_gene: TRBD2; j_gene: TRBJ2-7; abundance: few; CDR3aa: CATSHAGLAGGYEQYF; CDR3nt: TGTGCCACCAGCCACGCTGGACTAGCGGGAGGCTACGAGCAGTACTTC
v_gene: TRBV7-6; d_gene: TRBD1; j_gene: TRBJ1-5; abundance: NA; CDR3aa: CASSMGQSHQPQHF; CDR3nt: TGTGCCAGCAGCATGGGACAGAGCCATCAGCCCCAGCATTTT
v_gene: TRBV7-2; d_gene: NA; j_gene: TRBJ2-3; abundance: NA; CDR3aa: CASSRHRALGTDTQYF; CDR3nt: TGTGCCAGCAGCCGGCACAGGGCCTTGGGCACAGATACGCAGTATTTT
v_gene: TRBV30; d_gene: NA; j_gene: TRBJ2-7; abundance: NA; CDR3aa: CAWGRAGSSYEQYF; CDR3nt: TGTGCCTGGGGGCGGGCGGGGAGCTCCTACGAGCAGTACTTC
v_gene: TRBV15; d_gene: TRBD1; j_gene: TRBJ1-1; abundance: NA; CDR3aa: CATSRGSDRGVIAFF; CDR3nt: TGTGCCACCAGCAGAGGATCCGACAGGGGGGTTATTGCTTTCTTT
v_gene: TRBV29-1; d_gene: NA; j_gene: TRBJ2-1; abundance: few; CDR3aa: CSVETSSYNEQFF; CDR3nt: TGCAGCGTTGAGACAAGCTCCTACAATGAGCAGTTCTTC
v_gene: TRBV28; d_gene: TRBD1; j_gene: TRBJ1-2; abundance: few; CDR3aa: CASYSRTQGSYGYTF; CDR3nt: TGTGCCAGCTACTCCCGAACACAGGGGTCCTATGGCTACACCTTC
v_gene: TRBV4-2; d_gene: NA; j_gene: TRBJ2-5; abundance: NA; CDR3aa: CASSPRESLFQETQYF; CDR3nt: TGTGCCAGCAGCCCGAGAGAGAGCCTTTTCCAAGAGACCCAGTACTTC
v_gene: TRBV29-1; d_gene: NA; j_gene: TRBJ2-1; abundance: NA; CDR3aa: CSAHIPGEQFF; CDR3nt: TGCAGCGCCCATATCCCAGGAGAGCAGTTCTTC
v_gene: TRBV6-5; d_gene: NA; j_gene: TRBJ1-1; abundance: NA; CDR3aa: CASSQARGNTEAFF; CDR3nt: TGTGCCAGCAGTCAAGCCAGGGGGAACACTGAAGCTTTCTTT
v_gene: TRBV2; d_gene: NA; j_gene: TRBJ2-7; abundance: NA; CDR3aa: CASRALNQYYEQYF; CDR3nt: TGTGCCAGCAGGGCGCTCAACCAGTACTACGAGCAGTACTTC
v_gene: TRBV29-1; d_gene: TRBD2; j_gene: TRBJ2-1; abundance: few; CDR3aa: CSVEDQGGRANEQFF; CDR3nt: TGCAGCGTTGAAGATCAGGGAGGGAGGGCCAATGAGCAGTTCTTC
v_gene: TRBV29-1; d_gene: TRBD1; j_gene: TRBJ2-7; abundance: NA; CDR3aa: CSAARDRGYEQYF; CDR3nt: TGCAGCGCCGCCCGGGACAGGGGATACGAGCAGTACTTC
v_gene: TRBV30; d_gene: NA; j_gene: TRBJ2-2; abundance: NA; CDR3aa: CAWSVLTRSDTGELFF; CDR3nt: TGTGCCTGGAGTGTACTGACACGGTCGGACACCGGGGAGCTGTTTTTT
v_gene: TRBV6-6; d_gene: TRBD1; j_gene: TRBJ1-4; abundance: NA; CDR3aa: CASRQDRVENEKLFF; CDR3nt: TGTGCCAGCAGACAAGACAGGGTCGAAAATGAAAAACTGTTTTTT
v_gene: TRBV30; d_gene: NA; j_gene: TRBJ2-1; abundance: NA; CDR3aa: CAWSVGGGGRSWNEQFF; CDR3nt: TGTGCCTGGAGTGTAGGAGGGGGCGGGCGATCTTGGAATGAGCAGTTCTTC
v_gene: TRBV25-1; d_gene: NA; j_gene: TRBJ1-5; abundance: NA; CDR3aa: CASSGGAGAQHF; CDR3nt: TGTGCCAGCAGTGGAGGGGCCGGGGCCCAGCATTTT
v_gene: TRBV10-1; d_gene: TRBD1; j_gene: TRBJ1-1; abundance: NA; CDR3aa: CASRGQGGTEAFF; CDR3nt: TGCGCCAGCCGAGGACAGGGAGGAACTGAAGCTTTCTTT
v_gene: TRBV9; d_gene: NA; j_gene: TRBJ1-6; abundance: few; CDR3aa: CASNGGASSYNSPLHF; CDR3nt: TGTGCCAGCAACGGAGGGGCGAGCTCCTATAATTCACCCCTCCACTTT
v_gene: TRBV5-1; d_gene: NA; j_gene: TRBJ2-2; abundance: NA; CDR3aa: CASSFPSNTGELFF; CDR3nt: TGCGCCAGCAGCTTCCCTAGCAACACCGGGGAGCTGTTTTTT
v_gene: TRBV28; d_gene: NA; j_gene: TRBJ1-5; abundance: NA; CDR3aa: CASSTPRPGGNQPQHF; CDR3nt: TGTGCCAGCAGCACCCCACGGCCCGGCGGCAATCAGCCCCAGCATTTT
v_gene: TRBV27; d_gene: NA; j_gene: TRBJ1-2; abundance: NA; CDR3aa: CASGPSYGYTF; CDR3nt: TGTGCCAGTGGGCCAAGCTATGGCTACACCTTC
v_gene: TRBV9; d_gene: TRBD2; j_gene: TRBJ2-1; abundance: NA; CDR3aa: CASSAAGTTYTNEQFF; CDR3nt: TGTGCCAGCAGCGCAGCCGGGACTACCTACACCAATGAGCAGTTCTTC
v_gene: TRBV4-1; d_gene: NA; j_gene: TRBJ2-1; abundance: NA; CDR3aa: CASSQVPVLVYNEQFF; CDR3nt: TGCGCCAGCAGCCAAGTCCCGGTATTGGTCTACAATGAGCAGTTCTTC
v_gene: TRBV30; d_gene: NA; j_gene: TRBJ2-7; abundance: NA; CDR3aa: CAWSFTRLYEQYF; CDR3nt: TGTGCCTGGAGTTTCACAAGACTCTACGAGCAGTACTTC
v_gene: TRBV29-1; d_gene: TRBD1; j_gene: TRBJ2-2; abundance: few; CDR3aa: CSVGQGSTGELFF; CDR3nt: TGCAGCGTCGGACAGGGGAGCACCGGGGAGCTGTTTTTT
v_gene: TRBV28; d_gene: NA; j_gene: TRBJ1-1; abundance: NA; CDR3aa: CASSYRWTEAFF; CDR3nt: TGTGCCAGCAGTTACAGATGGACTGAAGCTTTCTTT
v_gene: TRBV10-3; d_gene: NA; j_gene: TRBJ2-5; abundance: NA; CDR3aa: CAIQGAETQYF; CDR3nt: TGTGCCATCCAGGGTGCGGAGACCCAGTACTTC
v_gene: TRBV5-1; d_gene: NA; j_gene: TRBJ1-5; abundance: NA; CDR3aa: CASSEGLYSNQPQHF; CDR3nt: TGCGCCAGCAGCGAAGGGCTTTATAGCAATCAGCCCCAGCATTTT
v_gene: TRBV30; d_gene: NA; j_gene: TRBJ2-2; abundance: NA; CDR3aa: CAWKTQGSGELFF; CDR3nt: TGTGCCTGGAAGACGCAGGGTTCCGGGGAGCTGTTTTTT
v_gene: TRBV7-2; d_gene: NA; j_gene: TRBJ2-7; abundance: NA; CDR3aa: CASSLATSGDRDF; CDR3nt: TGTGCCAGCAGCTTAGCAACTAGCGGGGACAGGGACTTC
v_gene: TRBV6-5; d_gene: TRBD1; j_gene: TRBJ1-1; abundance: NA; CDR3aa: CASIPGQGFYTEAFF; CDR3nt: TGTGCCAGCATCCCGGGACAGGGGTTTTACACTGAAGCTTTCTTT
v_gene: TRBV30; d_gene: NA; j_gene: TRBJ1-2; abundance: NA; CDR3aa: CAWRRGDYGYTF; CDR3nt: TGTGCCTGGAGGAGGGGGGACTATGGCTACACCTTC
v_gene: TRBV6-5; d_gene: NA; j_gene: TRBJ2-5; abundance: NA; CDR3aa: CASAPGVTKTQYF; CDR3nt: TGTGCCAGCGCCCCTGGTGTCACGAAGACCCAGTACTTC
v_gene: TRBV13; d_gene: NA; j_gene: TRBJ2-4; abundance: NA; CDR3aa: CASSLTGSARGKNIQYF; CDR3nt: TGTGCCAGCAGCCTTACTGGAAGCGCGCGGGGCAAAAACATTCAGTACTTC
v_gene: TRBV11-2; d_gene: NA; j_gene: TRBJ2-7; abundance: NA; CDR3aa: CASSLDLKGNYEQYF; CDR3nt: TGTGCCAGCAGCTTAGATTTAAAGGGAAACTACGAGCAGTACTTC
v_gene: TRBV2; d_gene: TRBD2; j_gene: TRBJ2-1; abundance: NA; CDR3aa: CASQGSGRYNEQFF; CDR3nt: TGTGCCAGTCAGGGTAGCGGGAGGTACAATGAGCAGTTCTTC
v_gene: TRBV29-1; d_gene: NA; j_gene: TRBJ2-7; abundance: NA; CDR3aa: CSVVGYLSEQYF; CDR3nt: TGCAGCGTTGTAGGGTACCTCTCCGAGCAGTACTTC
v_gene: TRBV2; d_gene: NA; j_gene: TRBJ2-4; abundance: NA; CDR3aa: CASSGTGVTKNIQYF; CDR3nt: TGTGCCAGCAGTGGGACGGGAGTTACCAAAAACATTCAGTACTTC
v_gene: TRBV30; d_gene: NA; j_gene: TRBJ1-4; abundance: NA; CDR3aa: CAWSVGSNEKLFF; CDR3nt: TGTGCCTGGAGTGTCGGGAGCAATGAAAAACTGTTTTTT
v_gene: TRBV28; d_gene: TRBD2; j_gene: TRBJ2-1; abundance: NA; CDR3aa: CASIFSGSGEQFF; CDR3nt: TGTGCCAGCATTTTTAGCGGGAGCGGTGAGCAGTTCTTC
v_gene: TRBV29-1; d_gene: NA; j_gene: TRBJ1-1; abundance: few; CDR3aa: CSVKSNTEAFF; CDR3nt: TGCAGCGTTAAATCGAACACTGAAGCTTTCTTT
v_gene: TRBV14; d_gene: NA; j_gene: TRBJ1-1; abundance: NA; CDR3aa: CASSQGTEVSEAFF; CDR3nt: TGTGCCAGCAGCCAAGGGACAGAGGTCTCTGAAGCTTTCTTT
v_gene: TRBV15; d_gene: NA; j_gene: TRBJ2-3; abundance: NA; CDR3aa: CATSREAGGLITDTQYF; CDR3nt: TGTGCCACCAGCAGAGAGGCCGGAGGGTTAATTACAGATACGCAGTATTTT
v_gene: TRBV7-9; d_gene: NA; j_gene: TRBJ1-1; abundance: few; CDR3aa: CASSWQTAEAFF; CDR3nt: TGTGCCAGCAGCTGGCAAACAGCTGAAGCTTTCTTT
v_gene: TRBV6-1; d_gene: NA; j_gene: TRBJ2-7; abundance: NA; CDR3aa: CASSEVPSYEQYF; CDR3nt: TGTGCCAGCAGTGAAGTGCCCTCCTACGAGCAGTACTTC
v_gene: TRBV4-1; d_gene: TRBD2; j_gene: TRBJ2-7; abundance: few; CDR3aa: CASSQDSGRVYEQYF; CDR3nt: TGCGCCAGCAGCCAAGATAGCGGGAGGGTCTACGAGCAGTACTTC
v_gene: TRBV29-1; d_gene: NA; j_gene: TRBJ2-7; abundance: NA; CDR3aa: CSVRSGREGVYEQYF; CDR3nt: TGCAGCGTACGGTCGGGCAGGGAAGGAGTCTACGAGCAGTACTTC